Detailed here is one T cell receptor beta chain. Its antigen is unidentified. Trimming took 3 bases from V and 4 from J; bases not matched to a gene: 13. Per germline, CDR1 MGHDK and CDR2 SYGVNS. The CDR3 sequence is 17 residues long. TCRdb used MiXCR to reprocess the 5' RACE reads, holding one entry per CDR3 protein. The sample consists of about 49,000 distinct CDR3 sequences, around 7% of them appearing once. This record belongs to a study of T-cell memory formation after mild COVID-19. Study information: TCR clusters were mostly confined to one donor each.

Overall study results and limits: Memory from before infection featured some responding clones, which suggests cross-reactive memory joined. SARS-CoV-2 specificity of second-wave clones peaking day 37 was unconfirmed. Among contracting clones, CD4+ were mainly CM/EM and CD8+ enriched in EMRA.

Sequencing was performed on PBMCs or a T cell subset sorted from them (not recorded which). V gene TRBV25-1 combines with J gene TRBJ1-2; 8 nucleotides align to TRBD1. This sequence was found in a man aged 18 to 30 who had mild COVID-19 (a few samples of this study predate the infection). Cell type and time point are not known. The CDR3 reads CASSESGTGPTTYGYTF. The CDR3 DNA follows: TGTGCCAGCAGTGAGTCCGGGACAGGCCCCACGACCTATGGCTACACCTTC.